The TCR beta chain described here comes from a study of regulatory T cells in long-lasting Graves disease (dated by TCRdb to the early 2020s). Regarding the study in general: To count as having persistent Graves' disease, a patient had to have received antithyroid drug treatment for over 5 years with TSH receptor autoantibodies remaining persistently positive. This study used TCR sequencing and RNA sequencing of peripheral blood to compare persistent Graves' disease patients against newly diagnosed Graves' disease patients. The study took place in China and was registered as a clinical trial. Antithyroid drugs had been taken for about 10.3 years on average by persistent Graves' disease patients in the clinical cohort. A total of about 35 samples underwent TCR sequencing, from about 13 patients with persistent Graves' disease and 20 or so patients with newly diagnosed Graves' disease.

Study-wide findings and limitations: Sequencing and analysis were restricted to the TCR beta chain. Persistent disease showed preferential use of TRBV28, TRBJ1-2 and TRBJ2-5, whereas newly diagnosed disease favored TRBV20-1 and TRBJ2-1. The authors acknowledged the small sample size as a limitation that may reduce accuracy. Patients with persistent disease shared more public clonotypes (roughly 2,900) than newly diagnosed patients did (about 970). Compared with newly diagnosed patients, patients with persistent Graves' disease had lower TCR Shannon entropy and fewer highly expanded clones, which suggests clonal expansion. Only peripheral blood was studied, because thyroid tissue, the primary lesion, was inaccessible.

According to the study, the label for this sample's time point signals: persistent/refractory GD, antithyroid drugs over 5 years with positive TRAb. For both TCR sequencing and RNA sequencing, RNA was extracted from PBMCs using TRIzol. Graves' disease was diagnosed according to American Thyroid Association guidelines. Patients were recruited from an endocrinology department in Xi'an, China. Each patient gave around 9.2 milliliters of peripheral blood, collected in an EDTA anticoagulant tube. Ficoll Paque Plus density gradient separation was used to isolate PBMCs, and no further T cell sorting was performed. An Agilent 2100 Bioanalyzer and agarose gel were used to check RNA quality, while a NanoDrop 2000 measured RNA concentration. This clonotype was picked up many times. It lacks a known antigen. Per-base quality was not reported, and no clone a single base away is much larger than it. The library was obtained by multiplex PCR. Sequencing took place on an Illumina HiSeq 4000. TCR beta libraries were built with iRepertoire HTBI primers and Arm-PCR amplification of CDR3 regions. Gel purification was performed on PCR products prior to sequencing. The original pipeline was this. Gene usage analysis of CDR3 amino acid clonotypes used the 60 to 80 TRBV and fewer than 15 TRBJ segments found across samples. COPE and FqMerger were used to merge filtered high-quality paired reads into contigs. BLAST was used to align contigs to IMGT TRBV, TRBD and TRBJ reference genes, with CDR3 defined following IMGT. Any clonotype with a frequency above 0.1% was classified as a highly expanded clone. Repertoire diversity was measured by Shannon entropy, and V-J evenness by the Gini coefficient. Clonotypes shared by more than one individual were considered public. TCRdb reran the public reads through fastp at Q25 and MiXCR, keeping productive beta chains. Each CDR3 protein gets just one entry, which takes the most common genes and DNA from the rows behind it. The V and J calls come from TCRdb's annotation, not from the publication. For this sample the table gives fewer than 550,000 distinct CDR3 sequences, of which 20% to 25% were detected only once. Of the sample, approximately 6.4% is held by the ten largest clones.

V is pared back by 6 bases and J by 2 bases, with 14 bases lying between the germline termini. Including cysteine and phenylalanine, the CDR3 has 13 amino acids. Of all the DNA, just the CDR3 is kept, 39 bases in frame from base 1. For CDR1 and CDR2, the germline V gene (reference sequence) lists DFQATT and SNEGSKA. The sequence came from a female donor with Graves disease. The sequence links TRBV20-1 to TRBJ2-7; the D gene is possibly TRBD1, with 6 bases matching. The sequenced sample was peripheral blood mononuclear cells (PBMCs), obtained when the disease was refractory, from a patient treated with antithyroid drugs. The CDR3 region: CSAIDRPPYEQYF. The sequenced DNA is TGCAGTGCAATCGACAGGCCCCCCTACGAGCAGTACTTC.